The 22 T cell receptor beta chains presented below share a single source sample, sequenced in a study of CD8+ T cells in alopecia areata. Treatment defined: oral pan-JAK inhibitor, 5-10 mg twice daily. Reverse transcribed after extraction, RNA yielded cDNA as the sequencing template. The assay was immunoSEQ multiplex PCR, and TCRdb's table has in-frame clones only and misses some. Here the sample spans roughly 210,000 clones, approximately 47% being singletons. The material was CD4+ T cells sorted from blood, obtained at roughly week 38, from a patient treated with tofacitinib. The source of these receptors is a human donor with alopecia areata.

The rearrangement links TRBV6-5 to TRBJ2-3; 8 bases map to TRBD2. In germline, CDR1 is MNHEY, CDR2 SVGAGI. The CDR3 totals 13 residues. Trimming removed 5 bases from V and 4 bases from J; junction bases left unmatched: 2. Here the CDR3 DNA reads TGTGCCAGCAGTCGGACTAGCTCAGATACGCAGTATTTT. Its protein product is CASSRTSSDTQYF.

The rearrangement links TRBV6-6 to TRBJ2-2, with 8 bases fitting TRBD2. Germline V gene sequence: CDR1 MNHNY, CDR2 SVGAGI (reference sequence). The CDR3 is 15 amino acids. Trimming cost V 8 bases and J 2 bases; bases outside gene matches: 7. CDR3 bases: TGTGCCAGCCGCATTAGCGGGGTAAACACCGGGGAGCTGTTTTTT. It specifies CASRISGVNTGELFF.

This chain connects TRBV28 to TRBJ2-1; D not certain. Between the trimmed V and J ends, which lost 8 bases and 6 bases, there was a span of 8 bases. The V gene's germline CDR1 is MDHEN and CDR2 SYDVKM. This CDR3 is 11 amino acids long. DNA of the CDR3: TGTGCCAGCCCATCGGGCAATGAGCAGTTCTTC. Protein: CASPSGNEQFF. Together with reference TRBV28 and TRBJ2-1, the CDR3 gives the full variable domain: DVKVTQSSRYLVKRTGEKVFLECVQDMDHENMFWYRQDPGLGLRLIYFSYDVKMKEKGDIPEGYSVSREKKERFSLILESASTNQTSMYLCASPSGNEQFFGPGTRLTVL.

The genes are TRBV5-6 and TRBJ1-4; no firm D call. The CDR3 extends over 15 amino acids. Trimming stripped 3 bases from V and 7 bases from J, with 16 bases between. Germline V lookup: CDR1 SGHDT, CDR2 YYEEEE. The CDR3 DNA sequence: TGTGCCAGCAGCTCGGCTACCGGGGTGGGTGAAAAACTGTTTTTT. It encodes CASSSATGVGEKLFF.

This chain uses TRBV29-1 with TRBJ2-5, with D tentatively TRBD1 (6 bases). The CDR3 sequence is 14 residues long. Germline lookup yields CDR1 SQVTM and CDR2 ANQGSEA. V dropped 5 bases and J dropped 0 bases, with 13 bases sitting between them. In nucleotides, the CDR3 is TGCAGCGTTCCAGGGGTGAGGGACCAAGAGACCCAGTACTTC. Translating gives CSVPGVRDQETQYF.

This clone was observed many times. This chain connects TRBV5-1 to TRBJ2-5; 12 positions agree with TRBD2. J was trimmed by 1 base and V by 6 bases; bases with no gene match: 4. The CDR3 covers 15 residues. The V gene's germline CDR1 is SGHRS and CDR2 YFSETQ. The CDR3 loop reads CASTTSGSLQETQYF. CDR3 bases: TGCGCCAGCACGACTAGCGGGAGTCTCCAAGAGACCCAGTACTTC.

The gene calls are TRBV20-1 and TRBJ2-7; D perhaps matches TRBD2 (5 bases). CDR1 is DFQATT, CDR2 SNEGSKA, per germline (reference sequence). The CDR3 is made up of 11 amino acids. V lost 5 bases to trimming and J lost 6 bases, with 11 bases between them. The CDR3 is CSAGGTGEQYF. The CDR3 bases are TGCAGTGCTGGAGGCACCGGCGAGCAGTACTTC.

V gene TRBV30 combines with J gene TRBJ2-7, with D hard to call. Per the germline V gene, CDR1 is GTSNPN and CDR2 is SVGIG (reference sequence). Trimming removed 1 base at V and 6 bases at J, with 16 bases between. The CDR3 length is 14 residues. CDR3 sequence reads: CAWSARVGRSEQYF. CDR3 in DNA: TGTGCCTGGAGTGCGAGAGTAGGACGTAGCGAGCAGTACTTC.

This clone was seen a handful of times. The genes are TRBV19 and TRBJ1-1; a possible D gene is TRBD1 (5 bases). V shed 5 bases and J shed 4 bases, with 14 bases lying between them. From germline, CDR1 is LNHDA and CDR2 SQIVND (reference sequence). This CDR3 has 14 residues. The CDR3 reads CASSGPRVATEAFF. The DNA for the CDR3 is TGTGCCAGTAGTGGCCCCAGGGTAGCCACTGAAGCTTTCTTT.

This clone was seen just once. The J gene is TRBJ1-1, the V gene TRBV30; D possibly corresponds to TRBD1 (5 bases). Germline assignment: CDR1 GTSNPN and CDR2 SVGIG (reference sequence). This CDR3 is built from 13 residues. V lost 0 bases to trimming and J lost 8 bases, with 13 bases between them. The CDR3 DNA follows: TGTGCCTGGAGTGTAACCCATCGGGGCGAAGCTTTCTTT. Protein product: CAWSVTHRGEAFF.

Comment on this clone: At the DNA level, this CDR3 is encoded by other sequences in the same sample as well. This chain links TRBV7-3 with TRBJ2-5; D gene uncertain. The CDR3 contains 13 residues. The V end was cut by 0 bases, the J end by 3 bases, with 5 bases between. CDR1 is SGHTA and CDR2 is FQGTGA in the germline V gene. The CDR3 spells CASSLTGKETQYF. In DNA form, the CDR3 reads TGTGCCAGCAGCTTAACGGGAAAAGAGACCCAGTACTTC.

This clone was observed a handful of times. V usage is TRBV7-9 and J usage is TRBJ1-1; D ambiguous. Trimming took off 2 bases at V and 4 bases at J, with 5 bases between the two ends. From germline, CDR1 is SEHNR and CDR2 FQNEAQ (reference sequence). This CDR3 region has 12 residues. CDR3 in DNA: TGTGCCAGCAGCTTAAGTCCCACTGAAGCTTTCTTT. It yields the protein CASSLSPTEAFF.

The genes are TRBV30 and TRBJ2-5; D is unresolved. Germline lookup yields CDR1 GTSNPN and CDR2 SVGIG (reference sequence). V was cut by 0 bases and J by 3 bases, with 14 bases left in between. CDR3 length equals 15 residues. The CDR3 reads CAWSVVGLGKETQYF. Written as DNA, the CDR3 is TGTGCCTGGAGTGTAGTCGGCTTGGGAAAAGAGACCCAGTACTTC.

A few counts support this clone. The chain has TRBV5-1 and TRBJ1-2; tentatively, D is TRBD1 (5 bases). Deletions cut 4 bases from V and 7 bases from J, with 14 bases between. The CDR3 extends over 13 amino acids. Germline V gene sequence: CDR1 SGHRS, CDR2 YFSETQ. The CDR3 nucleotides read TGCGCCAGCAGCACCCAGGGAAGCGGTGGCTACACCTTC. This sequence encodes CASSTQGSGGYTF.

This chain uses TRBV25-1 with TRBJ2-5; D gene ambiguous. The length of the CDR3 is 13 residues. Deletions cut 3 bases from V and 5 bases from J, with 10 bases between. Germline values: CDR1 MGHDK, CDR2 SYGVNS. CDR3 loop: CASSDLGRETQYF. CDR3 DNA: TGTGCCAGCAGTGACCTCGGCCGGGAGACCCAGTACTTC.

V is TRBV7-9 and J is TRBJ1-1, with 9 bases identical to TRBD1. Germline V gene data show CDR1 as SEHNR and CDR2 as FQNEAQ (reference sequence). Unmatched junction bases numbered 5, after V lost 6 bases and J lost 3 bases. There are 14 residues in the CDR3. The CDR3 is CASSLQGAYTEAFF. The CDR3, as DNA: TGTGCCAGCAGTTTACAGGGGGCGTACACTGAAGCTTTCTTT.

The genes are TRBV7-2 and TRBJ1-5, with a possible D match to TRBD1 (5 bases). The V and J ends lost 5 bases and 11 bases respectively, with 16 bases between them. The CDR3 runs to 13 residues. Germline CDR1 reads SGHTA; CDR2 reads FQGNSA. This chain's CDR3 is CASSITDRGAQHF. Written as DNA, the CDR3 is TGTGCCAGCAGCATAACAGACAGAGGGGCCCAGCATTTT. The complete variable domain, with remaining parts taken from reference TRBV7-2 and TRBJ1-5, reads GAGVSQSPSNKVTEKGKDVELRCDPISGHTALYWYRQSLGQGLEFLIYFQGNSAPDKSGLPSDRFSAERTGGSVSTLTIQRTQQEDSAVYLCASSITDRGAQHFGDGTRLSIL.

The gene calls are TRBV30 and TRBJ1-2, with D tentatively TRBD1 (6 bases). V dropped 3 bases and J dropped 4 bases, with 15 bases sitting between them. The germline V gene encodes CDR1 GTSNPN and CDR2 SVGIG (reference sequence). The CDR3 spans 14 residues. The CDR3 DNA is TGTGCCTGGAGCGCAACGGACAGTCTCTATGGCTACACCTTC. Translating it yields CAWSATDSLYGYTF.

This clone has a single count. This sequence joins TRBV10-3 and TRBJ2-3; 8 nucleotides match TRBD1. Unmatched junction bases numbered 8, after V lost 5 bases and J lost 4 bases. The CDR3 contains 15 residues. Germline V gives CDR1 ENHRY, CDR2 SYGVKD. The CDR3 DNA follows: TGTGCCATCAGTCAGACAGGGGATGGTTCAGATACGCAGTATTTT. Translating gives CAISQTGDGSDTQYF.

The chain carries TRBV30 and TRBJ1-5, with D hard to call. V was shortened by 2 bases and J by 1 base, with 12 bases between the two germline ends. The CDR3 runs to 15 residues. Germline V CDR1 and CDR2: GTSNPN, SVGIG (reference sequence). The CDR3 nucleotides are TGTGCCTGGAGTCCATCCGGGGTCAGCAATCAGCCCCAGCATTTT. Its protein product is CAWSPSGVSNQPQHF.

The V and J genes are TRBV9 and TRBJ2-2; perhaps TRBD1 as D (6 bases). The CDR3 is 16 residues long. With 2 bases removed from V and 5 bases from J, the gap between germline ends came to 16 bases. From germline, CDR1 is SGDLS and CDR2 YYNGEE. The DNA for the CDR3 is TGTGCCAGCAGCGTTAAGTCGACAGGAGTAACCGGGGAGCTGTTTTTT. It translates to CASSVKSTGVTGELFF.

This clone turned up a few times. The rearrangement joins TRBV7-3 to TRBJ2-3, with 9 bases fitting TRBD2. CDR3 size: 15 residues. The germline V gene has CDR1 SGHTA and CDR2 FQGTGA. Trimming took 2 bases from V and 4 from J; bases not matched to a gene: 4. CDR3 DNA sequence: TGTGCCAGCAGCTTATTAGCGGGAGACTCAGATACGCAGTATTTT. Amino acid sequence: CASSLLAGDSDTQYF.